This TCR beta chain was recorded in a study of shared clonotypes between healthy human individuals. Method: immunoSEQ multiplex PCR; TCRdb's copy keeps in-frame clones and lacks some. Of approximately 320,000 clones listed, roughly 70% are singletons. V was cut by 1 base and J by 4 bases, with 8 bases left in between. This CDR3 contains 13 residues. Per the germline V gene, CDR1 is SGHTA and CDR2 is FQGNSA. This clone has a count of ten or more. Possible read error: a much larger clone is one base away. This sample includes further DNA sequences coding for the same CDR3. Sequencing used memory CD4+ T cells sorted from blood. As for subset: CD45RA-negative fraction. The V and J genes are TRBV7-2 and TRBJ2-7, with no clear D. The origin of this receptor is a man aged 25-45 years in good health. This chain's CDR3 is CASSLEAEYEQYF. The CDR3 nucleotides are TGTGCCAGCAGCTTAGAGGCGGAATACGAGCAGTACTTC.